Below, one T cell receptor beta chain is given with its context. Its antigen is unidentified. TCRdb re-analysed the 5' RACE reads in MiXCR, keeping a single row per CDR3 protein. The table records a few hundred thousand distinct CDR3 sequences, about 19% of them present only once. The data were obtained in a study of T cells after yellow fever vaccination. Whole-study results and caveats: A minor fraction of clonotypes spanned both CD4 and CD8 compartments.

This sequence was found in a man in his thirties or forties who received the YFV17D yellow fever vaccine. This specimen was PBMCs, taken 15 days after the yellow fever booster vaccination.

CDR3 region: CASSPGLLALQETQYF. CDR3 nucleotide sequence: TGTGCCAGCAGTCCGGGATTACTAGCGCTCCAAGAGACCCAGTACTTC. This rearrangement joins TRBV12-3 or TRBV12-4 to TRBJ2-5; 7 nucleotides match TRBD2. The CDR3 is made up of 16 amino acids. Germline trimming cut 5 bases from V and 1 base from J; bases unmatched to any gene: 10.